The 29 T cell receptor beta chains given below trace back to one sample, sequenced in a study of Graves' ophthalmopathy and Graves' hyperthyroidism. From RNA, the CDR3 regions of TCR beta chains were amplified and sequenced. RT-PCR with HTBI primers came first, then second-round multiplex PCR. MiXCR, applied by TCRdb to the multiplex PCR reads, yields one record per CDR3 protein. Of more than 300,000 distinct CDR3 sequences in the sample, 15% to 20% were seen once. The source material was peripheral blood. The receptors originated from an adult woman with stable Graves' hyperthyroidism.

This clonotype was detected many times. The chain combines TRBV24-1 with TRBJ1-2, with D possibly matching TRBD1 (5 bases). V was clipped by 3 bases and J by 7 bases, with 11 bases between them. Germline V lookup: CDR1 KGHDR, CDR2 SFDVKD. The CDR3 loop spans 13 amino acids. CDR3 in amino acids: CATSDHRGAGYTF. The CDR3 DNA follows: TGTGCCACCAGTGATCATAGAGGGGCTGGCTACACCTTC.

This clonotype occurred a few times. The chain couples TRBV18 to TRBJ1-3; 7 positions agree with TRBD1. In germline, CDR1 is KGHSH, CDR2 LQKENI. The CDR3 loop spans 16 amino acids. V trimming: 6 bases; J trimming: 0 bases; junction bases outside the gene matches: 8. The CDR3 DNA sequence: TGTGCCAGCTCTACCAACTCAGGGGGCTCTGGAAACACCATATATTTT. It translates to CASSTNSGGSGNTIYF.

In this sample, this clonotype turned up many times. This chain connects TRBV20-1 to TRBJ1-1, with TRBD1 identical over 7 bases. The CDR3 covers 16 residues. Germline loops: CDR1 DFQATT, CDR2 SNEGSKA (reference sequence). V lost 0 bases, J lost 0 bases, and 7 bases stayed unmatched. CDR3 residues: CSAREPAQGLNTEAFF. In DNA form, the CDR3 reads TGCAGTGCTAGAGAACCGGCACAGGGGTTGAACACTGAAGCTTTCTTT.

The chain uses TRBV7-2 and TRBJ2-7, with 8 bases fitting TRBD2. The CDR3 is 15 amino acids. Germline V gives CDR1 SGHTA, CDR2 FQGNSA. J lost 5 bases, V lost 1 base, and 7 bases had no gene match. CDR3 DNA sequence: TGTGCCAGCAGCTTAGGAATTATAGCGGGGAACGAGCAGTACTTC. This codes for CASSLGIIAGNEQYF.

Points on this clonotype: No conserved phenylalanine or tryptophan is present at the end of the CDR3, so a read error is the likely explanation. The V call is TRBV28, the J call TRBJ1-2; TRBD1 is a possible D gene (6 bases). Per germline, CDR1 MDHEN and CDR2 SYDVKM. Trimming took off 4 bases at V and 7 bases at J, with 16 bases between the two ends. CDR3 length: 14 amino acids. The DNA of the CDR3 is TGTGCCAGCAGTTCCCCTTCACAGGGCCGTGGCTACACCTCC. Protein: CASSSPSQGRGYTS.

Turning to this clonotype: A read error may produce the germline difference seen at one junction end. This rearrangement joins TRBV12-3 or TRBV12-4 to TRBJ1-2; TRBD1 agrees at 7 bases. The CDR3 is 13 residues long. The CDR3, as DNA: TGTGCCGGCAGCGACAGGGTTAACTATGGCTACACCTTC. Translated: CAGSDRVNYGYTF.

This chain connects TRBV11-1 to TRBJ2-7, with 10 bases fitting TRBD2. The ends lost 1 base at V and 9 bases at J; junction bases unmatched: 12. Germline-derived CDR1 and CDR2 are SGHAT and FQDESV (reference sequence). The CDR3 runs 16 residues. The CDR3 bases are TGTGCCAGCAGCTTAGTTTCCAGCGGGAGGGCCGTAGGGCAGTACTTC. It codes for CASSLVSSGRAVGQYF.

This clonotype was seen many times. The rearrangement links TRBV2 to TRBJ2-7; 9 bases are a match to TRBD1. Germline CDR1 reads SNHLY; CDR2 reads FYNNEI. This CDR3 comprises 13 residues. The ends lost 7 bases at V and 6 bases at J; junction bases unmatched: 7. In DNA form, the CDR3 reads TGTGCCAGCATTGGGACAGGGCTCTTCGAGCAGTACTTC. This gives the protein CASIGTGLFEQYF. Full variable domain (missing parts from reference TRBV2 and TRBJ2-7): EPEVTQTPSHQVTQMGQEVILRCVPISNHLYFYWYRQILGQKVEFLVSFYNNEISEKSEIFDDQFSVERPDGSNFTLKIRSTKLEDSAMYFCASIGTGLFEQYFGPGTRLTVT.

This clonotype has only a few counts. The rearrangement joins TRBV5-1 to TRBJ2-3; D is unclear. CDR3 size: 13 residues. Per the germline V gene, CDR1 is SGHRS and CDR2 is YFSETQ. V was clipped by 9 bases and J by 3 bases, with 14 bases between them. CDR3 loop: CATSSVETDTQYF. In DNA form, the CDR3 reads TGCGCCACCTCGTCGGTGGAAACAGATACGCAGTATTTT.

Ten or more counts support this clonotype. The J gene is TRBJ2-7, the V gene TRBV27, with a possible D match to TRBD2 (5 bases). This CDR3 comprises 16 residues. Germline CDR1 and CDR2: MNHEY and SMNVEV (reference sequence). Trimming removed 5 bases from V and 6 bases from J, with 23 bases in between. This CDR3 reads CASSPRPGYAGREQYF. CDR3 coding DNA: TGTGCCAGCAGTCCTCGCCCCGGGTACGCGGGTCGCGAGCAGTACTTC.

V usage is TRBV12-3 or TRBV12-4 and J usage is TRBJ2-7, with 10 nucleotides matching TRBD1. The CDR3 is 14 amino acids. J lost 5 bases, V lost 7 bases, and 8 bases had no gene match. The CDR3 loop is CASKRTGGVHEQYF. The CDR3 nucleotides read TGTGCCAGCAAGAGGACAGGGGGAGTCCACGAGCAGTACTTC.

In its sample, this clonotype was seen many times. J is TRBJ1-1 and V is TRBV27; 9 bases fit TRBD1. The CDR3 is 16 amino acids. CDR1 and CDR2 from the germline V gene are MNHEY and SMNVEV (reference sequence). Losses at the gene ends were 5 bases for V and 2 bases for J; bases not matched to a gene: 9. CDR3 nucleotide sequence: TGTGCCAGCAGTATCCATACAGGGGGCCGAAACACTGAAGCTTTCTTT. Amino acid sequence: CASSIHTGGRNTEAFF.

The table lists this clonotype with many counts. This chain links TRBV20-1 with TRBJ2-7; 13 bases line up with TRBD2. This CDR3 is 16 amino acids long. J lost 0 bases, V lost 3 bases, and 5 bases had no gene match. Germline V gene sequence: CDR1 DFQATT, CDR2 SNEGSKA (reference sequence). CDR3 region: CSARVGTSGTSYEQYF. The DNA for the CDR3 is TGCAGTGCTAGGGTAGGGACTAGCGGGACCTCCTACGAGCAGTACTTC.

This clonotype was seen many times. The chain joins TRBV10-2 to TRBJ2-2; 8 positions agree with TRBD1. Germline assignment: CDR1 WSHSY and CDR2 SAAADI. J was trimmed by 5 bases and V by 6 bases; bases with no gene match: 8. CDR3 length: 15 residues. The CDR3 region is CASRGRTGHTGELFF. CDR3 nucleotides: TGCGCCAGCAGGGGACGGACAGGGCATACCGGGGAGCTGTTTTTT.

This clonotype has a handful of counts. The chain combines TRBV3-1 with TRBJ1-5; D is ambiguous. Trimming removed 0 bases from V and 4 bases from J, with 10 bases in between. Germline V gene lookup returns CDR1 LGHDT and CDR2 YNNKEL (reference sequence). The CDR3 has 15 amino acids. The CDR3 loop reads CASSQDQDVNQPQHF. The DNA for the CDR3 is TGTGCCAGCAGCCAAGATCAGGACGTAAATCAGCCCCAGCATTTT.

At least ten counts were recorded for this clonotype. V usage is TRBV3-1 and J usage is TRBJ2-7, with 7 bases that match TRBD2. CDR1 and CDR2 from the germline V gene are LGHDT and YNNKEL (reference sequence). This CDR3 has 13 amino acids. V dropped 3 bases and J dropped 3; count of bases not matched to a gene: 2. The CDR3 sequence: CASSQWGGYEQYF. DNA for the CDR3: TGTGCCAGCAGCCAGTGGGGGGGCTACGAGCAGTACTTC.

This clonotype was observed many times. The genes are TRBV6-5 and TRBJ2-7, with D uncertain. The ends were cut back, 8 bases at V and 7 bases at J, with 18 bases in the middle. Per germline, CDR1 MNHEY and CDR2 SVGAGI. The CDR3 spans 13 residues. DNA of the CDR3: TGTGCCAGCCGCCCACCGCTTCGATTGGAGCAGTACTTC. Protein product: CASRPPLRLEQYF.

This clonotype was counted at least ten times. V is TRBV19 and J is TRBJ2-7, with D uncertain. Per the germline V gene, CDR1 is LNHDA and CDR2 is SQIVND (reference sequence). Trimming took off 0 bases at V and 5 bases at J, with 11 bases between the two ends. The CDR3 consists of 14 residues. This CDR3 is CASSIDLGFDEQYF. The CDR3 bases are TGTGCCAGTAGTATAGATCTGGGCTTTGACGAGCAGTACTTC.

The rearrangement uses TRBV20-1 and TRBJ1-1; possible D gene TRBD1, 6 bases. Trimming removed 3 bases from V and 1 base from J, with 9 bases in between. Germline values: CDR1 DFQATT, CDR2 SNEGSKA (reference sequence). The CDR3 is 13 residues long. The CDR3 coding sequence is TGCAGTGCTAGGACAGGCCAGAACACTGAAGCTTTCTTT. Protein sequence: CSARTGQNTEAFF.

This clonotype was recorded at least ten times. The rearrangement uses TRBV13 and TRBJ1-6; D remains unclear. Germline assignment: CDR1 PRHDT and CDR2 FYEKMQ (reference sequence). V was pared by 8 bases and J by 8 bases, with 10 bases between. The CDR3 has 12 amino acids. The CDR3 bases are TGTGCCAGCGGTAGTGGGGATTCACCCCTCCACTTT. This encodes CASGSGDSPLHF. The full variable domain, rest sourced from reference TRBV13 and TRBJ1-6, is AAGVIQSPRHLIKEKRETATLKCYPIPRHDTVYWYQQGPGQDPQFLISFYEKMQSDKGSIPDRFSAQQFSDYHSELNMSSLELGDSALYFCASGSGDSPLHFGNGTRLTVT.

This clonotype occurred many times. The rearrangement joins TRBV18 to TRBJ2-5; 8 nucleotides align to TRBD2. This CDR3 has 14 residues. Trimming cost V 2 bases and J 5 bases; bases outside gene matches: 4. The V gene's germline CDR1 is KGHSH and CDR2 LQKENI. CDR3 DNA: TGTGCCAGCTCACCAAGCGGGAGAGGGGAGACCCAGTACTTC. The encoded protein is CASSPSGRGETQYF.

This clonotype was picked up many times. The rearrangement joins TRBV7-9 to TRBJ1-1, with D possibly matching TRBD1 (6 bases). V lost 1 base to trimming and J lost 4 bases, with 10 bases between them. Germline V gene data show CDR1 as SEHNR and CDR2 as FQNEAQ (reference sequence). The CDR3 contains 14 residues. The CDR3 coding sequence is TGTGCCAGCAGCTTAGATCCAGGGGTCACTGAAGCTTTCTTT. Residues: CASSLDPGVTEAFF.

The table lists this clonotype with many counts. CDR3 loop: CAVNAEAFF. CDR3 sequence (DNA): TGTGCCGTCAATGCTGAAGCTTTCTTT. V usage is TRBV2 and J usage is TRBJ1-1; D unresolved. V was cut by 11 bases and J by 6 bases, with 7 bases left in between. CDR1 and CDR2 from the germline V gene are SNHLY and FYNNEI. The CDR3 runs to 9 residues.

In this sample, this clonotype turned up once. The rearrangement links TRBV6-1 to TRBJ1-1; the match to TRBD1 covers 8 bases. The germline V gene has CDR1 MNHNS and CDR2 SASEGT. V was pared by 8 bases and J by 3 bases, with 8 bases of the junction left unmatched. The CDR3 is made up of 14 amino acids. The CDR3 protein is CASARQGPDTEAFF. In DNA form, the CDR3 reads TGTGCCAGCGCTAGACAGGGGCCTGACACTGAAGCTTTCTTT.

This clonotype was observed many times. The chain uses TRBV7-2 and TRBJ2-2, with D possibly TRBD1 on 7 matching bases. This CDR3 contains 17 residues. Between the trimmed V and J ends, which lost 5 bases and 1 base, there was a span of 17 bases. CDR1 is SGHTA and CDR2 is FQGNSA in the germline V gene. The CDR3 loop is CASSINGGQLNTGELFF. The CDR3 DNA reads as TGTGCCAGCAGCATAAACGGGGGACAGCTGAACACCGGGGAGCTGTTTTTT.

The chain is built from TRBV11-2 and TRBJ2-5, with 10 nucleotides matching TRBD1. CDR3 length: 17 residues. The V segment lost 1 base and the J segment 0 bases; nucleotides outside the gene matches: 5. Germline assignment: CDR1 SGHAT and CDR2 FQNNGV. The CDR3 sequence: CASSLVWGQGYQETQYF. The DNA for the CDR3 is TGTGCCAGCAGCTTAGTATGGGGACAGGGGTACCAAGAGACCCAGTACTTC.

At least ten counts were recorded for this clonotype. The rearrangement joins TRBV30 to TRBJ1-5, with TRBD1 identical over 7 bases. With 5 bases clipped from V and 9 bases from J, the junction kept 10 bases outside the gene matches. CDR1 is GTSNPN and CDR2 is SVGIG in the germline V gene (reference sequence). The CDR3 length is 13 residues. The CDR3 DNA reads as TGTGCCTGGGACAGACAGGGTGATGGGCCCCAGCATTTT. Protein sequence: CAWDRQGDGPQHF.

The J gene is TRBJ1-5, the V gene TRBV4-1; perhaps TRBD1 as D (5 bases). Trimming removed 3 bases at V and 0 bases at J, with 18 bases between. The CDR3 is made up of 18 amino acids. The germline gives CDR1 MGHRA, CDR2 YSYEKL. The CDR3 DNA is TGCGCCAGCAGCCAGGTGGACATGGGGTTTTATAGCAATCAGCCCCAGCATTTT. It encodes CASSQVDMGFYSNQPQHF.

This clonotype showed up many times. The chain is built from TRBV30 and TRBJ1-2, with 8 bases identical to TRBD1. Germline loops: CDR1 GTSNPN, CDR2 SVGIG (reference sequence). The CDR3 consists of 13 residues. V trimming: 5 bases; J trimming: 5 bases; junction bases outside the gene matches: 7. The CDR3 loop reads CAWDRGERYGYTF. The CDR3 DNA reads as TGTGCCTGGGACAGGGGTGAGCGATATGGCTACACCTTC.